This T cell receptor (beta chain) derives from a study of T-cell reconstitution after alpha-beta-depleted transplantation in children. Study results and limitations: Expanded graft clones numbering several hundred reportedly gave rise to alpha-beta T cells about two months after transplant. From newly produced T cells came most of the T-cell counts and diversity one year after transplant.

Unique molecular identifiers were incorporated when the TCRbeta library was constructed. TCRdb passed the PCR reads through MiXCR, listing each CDR3 protein once. There are about 250,000 distinct CDR3 sequences in the sample; approximately 24% occur only once, and 4% to 5.5% lies in the top ten. This clonotype was seen more than once but under ten times. Its antigen is currently unknown. The CDR3 is 13 amino acids. V was clipped by 4 bases and J by 7 bases, with 11 bases between them. Per the germline V gene, CDR1 is SSHAT and CDR2 is FNYEAQ (reference sequence). Here the sequenced sample was PBMCs, mostly from graft donor cells, taken 360 days after TCRalphabeta/CD19-depleted stem cell transplant. This receptor was taken from a female patient between 2 and 10 years old who had a stem cell transplant for congenital amegakaryocytic thrombocytopenia, so the T cells may come from the graft donor. The chain couples TRBV7-7 to TRBJ2-1; D call uncertain. The CDR3 is CASSSGTLNEQFF. The CDR3 DNA follows: TGTGCCAGCAGCTCCGGTACTCTGAATGAGCAGTTCTTC.